This T cell receptor (beta chain) originates from a study of shared clonotypes between healthy human individuals. Study context: Per donor, three plates held CD4 naive cells, three held CD4 memory, two held CD8 naive and one held CD8 memory. General study points: Clonotypes which were not shared had lower generation probabilities than clonotypes that all four donors shared.

Regarding this clone: The antigen is not known.

This CDR3 has 16 residues. The germline gives CDR1 MRHNA, CDR2 SNTAGT. V gave up 3 bases and J gave up 5 bases; unmatched junction bases: 6. Profiled with immunoSEQ multiplex PCR; TCRdb holds only in-frame clones, not every one. The sample lists about 530,000 clones, almost 97% occurring once. Sequencing was done on a sample of naive CD4+ T cells sorted from blood. The subset was: CD45RA+ positively selected. The sequence derives from a woman aged 25 to 39 in good health. The chain couples TRBV6-4 to TRBJ2-3; the match to TRBD2 covers 12 bases. CDR3 nucleotide sequence: TGTGCCAGCAGTGAATCAGGACTAGCGGGACGAGATACGCAGTATTTT. It translates to CASSESGLAGRDTQYF.